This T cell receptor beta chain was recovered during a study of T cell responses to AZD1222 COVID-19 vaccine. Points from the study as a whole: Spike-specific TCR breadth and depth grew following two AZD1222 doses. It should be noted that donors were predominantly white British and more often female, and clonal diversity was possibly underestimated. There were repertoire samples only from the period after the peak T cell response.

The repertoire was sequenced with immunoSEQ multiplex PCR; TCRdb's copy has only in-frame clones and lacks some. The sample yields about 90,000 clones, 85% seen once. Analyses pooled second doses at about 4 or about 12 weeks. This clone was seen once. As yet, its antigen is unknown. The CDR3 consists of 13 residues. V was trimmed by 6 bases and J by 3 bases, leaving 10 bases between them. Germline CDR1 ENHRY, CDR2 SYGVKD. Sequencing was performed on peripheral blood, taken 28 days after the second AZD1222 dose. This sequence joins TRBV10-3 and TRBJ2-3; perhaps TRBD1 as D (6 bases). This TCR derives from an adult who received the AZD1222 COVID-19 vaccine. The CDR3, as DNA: TGTGCCATCAGGCAGGGGCTAACAGATACGCAGTATTTT. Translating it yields CAIRQGLTDTQYF.